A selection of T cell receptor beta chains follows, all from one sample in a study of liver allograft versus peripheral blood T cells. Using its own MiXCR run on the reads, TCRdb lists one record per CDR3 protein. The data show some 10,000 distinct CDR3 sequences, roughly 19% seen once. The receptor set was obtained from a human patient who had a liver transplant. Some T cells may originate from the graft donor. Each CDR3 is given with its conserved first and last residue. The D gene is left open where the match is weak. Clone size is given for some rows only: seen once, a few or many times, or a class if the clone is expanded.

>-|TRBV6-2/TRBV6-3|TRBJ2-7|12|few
CASSGSSYEQYF
TGTGCCAGCAGTGGAAGCTCCTACGAGCAGTACTTC
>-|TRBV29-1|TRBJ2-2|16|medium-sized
CSVAGGSGWDTGELFF
TGCAGCGTTGCGGGCGGATCGGGGTGGGACACCGGGGAGCTGTTTTTT
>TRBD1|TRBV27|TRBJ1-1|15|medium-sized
CASSPAGHRDSEAFF
TGTGCCAGCAGCCCCGCGGGCCATCGGGACAGTGAAGCTTTCTTT
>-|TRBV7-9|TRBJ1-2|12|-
CASSFTGYGYTF
TGTGCCAGCAGCTTTACAGGGTATGGCTACACCTTC
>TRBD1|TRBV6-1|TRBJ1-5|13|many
CASGGTGDQPQHF
TGTGCCAGCGGGGGGACAGGCGATCAGCCCCAGCATTTT
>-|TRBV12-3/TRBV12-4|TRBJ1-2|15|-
CASSPHGRTNYGYTF
TGTGCCAGCAGCCCCCATGGGAGAACTAACTATGGCTACACCTTC
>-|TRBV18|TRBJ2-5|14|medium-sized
CASSSTGFQETQYF
TGTGCCAGCTCATCTACAGGGTTTCAAGAGACCCAGTACTTC
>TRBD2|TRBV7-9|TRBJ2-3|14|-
CASSSGLGTDTQYF
TGTGCCAGCAGCTCAGGACTAGGCACAGATACGCAGTATTTT
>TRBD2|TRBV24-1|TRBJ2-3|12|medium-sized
CATSGGADTQYF
TGTGCCACCTCCGGGGGGGCGGATACGCAGTATTTT
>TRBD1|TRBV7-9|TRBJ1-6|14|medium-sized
CALQESGQGRPLHF
TGTGCCCTACAGGAGTCGGGACAGGGGAGGCCCCTCCACTTT
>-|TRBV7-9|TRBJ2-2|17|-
CASSLDPGTRNTGELFF
TGTGCCAGCAGCTTAGACCCCGGGACAAGGAACACCGGGGAGCTGTTTTTT
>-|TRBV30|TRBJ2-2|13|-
CAWSVGRAGELFF
TGTGCCTGGAGTGTAGGCAGGGCTGGCGAGCTGTTTTTT
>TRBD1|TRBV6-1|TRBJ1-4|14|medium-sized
CASSEGTGAEKLFF
TGTGCCAGCAGTGAAGGGACAGGGGCCGAAAAACTGTTTTTT
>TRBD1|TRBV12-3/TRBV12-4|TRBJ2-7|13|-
CASGGTGSHEQYF
TGTGCCAGCGGGGGGACAGGGTCCCACGAGCAGTACTTC
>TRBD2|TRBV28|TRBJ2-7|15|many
CASSSLAGWHYEQYF
TGTGCCAGCAGTTCACTAGCGGGATGGCACTACGAGCAGTACTTC
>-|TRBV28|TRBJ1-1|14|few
CASSLDQGGTEAFF
TGTGCCAGCAGTTTAGACCAGGGAGGGACTGAAGCTTTCTTT
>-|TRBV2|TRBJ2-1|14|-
CASRGVGTYNEQFF
TGTGCCAGCAGAGGGGTGGGGACCTACAATGAGCAGTTCTTC
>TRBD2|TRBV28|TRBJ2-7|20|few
CASSLIRQLTSGSEGDEQYF
TGTGCCAGCAGTTTAATTCGACAGCTCACTAGCGGGTCCGAGGGTGACGAGCAGTACTTC
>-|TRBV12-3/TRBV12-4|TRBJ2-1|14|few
CASSLAASDNEQFF
TGTGCCAGCAGTTTAGCAGCTTCGGACAATGAGCAGTTCTTC
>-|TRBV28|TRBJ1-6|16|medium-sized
CASSLLQGSVGSPLHF
TGTGCCAGCAGTTTGCTTCAAGGCAGTGTAGGCTCACCCCTCCACTTT
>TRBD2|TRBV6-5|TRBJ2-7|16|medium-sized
CASSPFGGGAVYEQYF
TGTGCCAGCAGTCCCTTCGGGGGGGGAGCGGTCTACGAGCAGTACTTC
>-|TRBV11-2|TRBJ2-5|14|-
CASSLVRGRKTQYF
TGTGCCAGCAGCTTAGTCCGGGGGCGGAAGACCCAGTACTTC
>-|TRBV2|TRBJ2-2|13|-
CASSGRGNGELFF
TGTGCCAGCAGTGGAAGGGGAAACGGGGAGCTGTTTTTT
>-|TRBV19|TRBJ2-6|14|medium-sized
CASSTQSGANVLTF
TGTGCCAGTAGTACCCAGAGTGGGGCCAACGTCCTGACTTTC